The source of this T cell receptor (beta chain) is a study of shared T cell receptors in the human thymus. This table comes from immunoSEQ multiplex PCR, and its TCRdb copy is limited to in-frame clones, with some not included. The data contain some 640,000 clones, around 87% of them singletons. The CDR3 has 14 amino acids. The germline V gene has CDR1 SEHNR and CDR2 FQNEAQ (reference sequence). The ends were cut back, 3 bases at V and 9 bases at J, with 12 bases in the middle. This sample was shared with a second study, whose subject was human thymus T cells. As reported in that work: Finnish infants who were healthy and having corrective surgery for congenital heart defects made up the donors. Thymic resections from corrective heart surgery supplied the tissue. Related studies noted strongly shared thymic repertoires across unrelated people.

This sequence joins TRBV7-9 and TRBJ1-6, with unresolved D. Sequencing was performed on thymocytes. The TCR comes from a boy less than two years old with a congenital heart defect. CDR3 loop: CASSFVEPGSPLHF. The CDR3 nucleotides read TGTGCCAGCAGCTTCGTGGAACCGGGTTCACCCCTCCACTTT. The full variable domain, completed using reference TRBV7-9 and TRBJ1-6, is DTGVSQNPRHKITKRGQNVTFRCDPISEHNRLYWYRQTLGQGPEFLTYFQNEAQLEKSRLLSDRFSAERPKGSFSTLEIQRTEQGDSAMYLCASSFVEPGSPLHFGNGTRLTVT.